This passage covers 15 T cell receptor beta chains from one sample sequenced in a study of T cells in Graves' hyperthyroidism and ophthalmopathy. TCR beta CDR3 sequences were amplified from RNA transcripts. HTBI primers were used for first-round RT-PCR of the TCR CDR3. TCRdb passed the multiplex PCR reads through MiXCR, listing each CDR3 protein once. The sample lists approximately 400,000 distinct CDR3 sequences, about a fifth occurring once. Sequencing was performed on blood. The origin of the receptors is a woman aged 18 to 35 with Graves' hyperthyroidism.

This clonotype has only one observation. CDR3 sequence (DNA): TGTGCCAGCAGTGGGATGACAGGTAGCAATCAGCCCCAGCATTTT. Protein product: CASSGMTGSNQPQHF. The chain joins TRBV2 to TRBJ1-5, with D perhaps TRBD1 (6 bases). CDR3 length equals 15 residues. The germline V gene encodes CDR1 SNHLY and CDR2 FYNNEI. The V gene lost 4 bases and the J gene lost 0 bases, with 10 bases spanning the gap.

The chain links TRBV10-3 to TRBJ2-7; D unclear. V gave up 6 bases and J gave up 1 base, with 13 bases separating them. The CDR3 runs to 14 residues. The germline gives CDR1 ENHRY, CDR2 SYGVKD. CDR3 protein: CAISRSESSYEQYF. The CDR3 region has the DNA TGTGCCATCAGCAGGTCGGAGTCTTCCTACGAGCAGTACTTC.

The chain couples TRBV18 to TRBJ1-3; D is unclear. V lost 1 base and J 4 bases, leaving 8 bases between the germline ends. The CDR3 has 14 amino acids. Germline CDR1 reads KGHSH; CDR2 reads LQKENI. The CDR3 is CASSPQRVGNTIYF. The CDR3 DNA is TGTGCCAGCTCACCACAAAGGGTCGGAAACACCATATATTTT.

This clonotype was seen at least ten times. The CDR3 here is CASSLERQAGYGYTF. The CDR3 DNA sequence: TGTGCCAGCAGCTTAGAACGACAGGCCGGCTATGGCTACACCTTC. The chain combines TRBV7-9 with TRBJ1-2; D might be TRBD1 (6 bases). This CDR3 is built from 15 residues. Germline CDR1 and CDR2: SEHNR and FQNEAQ (reference sequence). The V end lost 1 base, the J end lost 4 bases, and 13 bases lay between the germline ends.

This clonotype was detected only a few times. A read error may explain this, as a much larger clone is one base away. The chain links TRBV20-1 to TRBJ2-5; 8 bases map to TRBD1. Germline V gene lookup returns CDR1 DFQATT and CDR2 SNEGSKA (reference sequence). The CDR3 runs to 13 residues. The CDR3 loop is CSADRTGRETKYF. CDR3 coding DNA: TGCAGTGCTGACCGGACAGGGCGCGAGACCAAGTACTTC.

This clonotype was recorded many times. The V gene is TRBV6-5, the J gene TRBJ2-6; no reliable D call. CDR3 size: 15 residues. Germline CDR1 reads MNHEY; CDR2 reads SVGAGI. Trimming stripped 4 bases from V and 2 bases from J, with 9 bases between. The CDR3 coding sequence is TGTGCCAGCAGTTCCGGGCCAACTGGGGCCAACGTCCTGACTTTC. It codes for CASSSGPTGANVLTF.

The sample holds many counts of this clonotype. J is TRBJ2-5 and V is TRBV24-1; the D gene could be TRBD1 or TRBD2 (5 bases each). This CDR3 spans 15 amino acids. Per the germline V gene, CDR1 is KGHDR and CDR2 is SFDVKD. Trimming took 2 bases from V and 0 from J, leaving 9 bases between them. CDR3 sequence: CATSDSGADQETQYF. CDR3 DNA: TGTGCCACCAGTGATTCCGGGGCAGACCAAGAGACCCAGTACTTC.

There are many counts of this clonotype. The chain carries TRBV12-3 or TRBV12-4 and TRBJ1-5; the D is unclear. V was clipped by 6 bases and J by 5 bases, with 14 bases between them. This CDR3 is built from 14 residues. CDR3 sequence reads: CASSTRAMDQPQHF. The CDR3 DNA reads as TGTGCCAGCAGCACCCGAGCGATGGATCAGCCCCAGCATTTT.

In nucleotides, the CDR3 is TGTGCCAGCAGTCCGGGGATCTTCGTACCCTACGAGCAGTACTTC. Translated: CASSPGIFVPYEQYF. The chain couples TRBV27 to TRBJ2-7; possible D gene TRBD2, 5 bases. From germline, CDR1 is MNHEY and CDR2 SMNVEV (reference sequence). Between the trimmed V and J ends, which lost 5 bases and 2 bases, there was a span of 16 bases. The CDR3 has 15 amino acids.

This clonotype has just a few counts. This clone may be a read error of a much larger clone one base away. The gene calls are TRBV5-1 and TRBJ2-7; D may be TRBD1 or TRBD2 (6 bases each). Trimming cost V 9 bases and J 0 bases, with 16 bases left between them. The V gene's germline CDR1 is SGHRS and CDR2 YFSETQ. This CDR3 has 14 amino acids. The CDR3 region has the DNA TGCGCCACTCGACGGGGGCCCACCTCCTACGAGCAGTACTTC. Residues: CATRRGPTSYEQYF.

This clonotype was counted ten times or more. The J gene is TRBJ2-7, the V gene TRBV20-1; D possibly corresponds to TRBD2 (6 bases). This CDR3 contains 15 residues. Germline CDR1 and CDR2: DFQATT and SNEGSKA (reference sequence). V lost 6 bases and J lost 3, with 21 bases in between. CDR3 bases: TGCAGTGCCACCGGGGGAACAAAAGTTCTCTACGAGCAGTACTTC. This encodes CSATGGTKVLYEQYF.

This clonotype was counted ten times or more. The chain uses TRBV15 and TRBJ2-7, with D perhaps given as TRBD1 or TRBD2 (5 bases each). The V end lost 3 bases, the J end lost 0 bases, and 9 bases lay between the germline ends. The CDR3 consists of 14 residues. In germline, CDR1 is LNHNV, CDR2 YYDKDF (reference sequence). The CDR3 coding sequence is TGTGCCACCAGCAGCAGGGACCTCTCCTACGAGCAGTACTTC. It is translated as CATSSRDLSYEQYF.

In this sample, this clonotype turned up many times. V and J are TRBV28 and TRBJ2-7; D is unclear. The germline V gene encodes CDR1 MDHEN and CDR2 SYDVKM. Trimming left V 3 bases short and J 7 bases short, with 13 bases between. CDR3 length: 13 amino acids. CDR3 region: CASSLPGAREQYF. In nucleotides, the CDR3 is TGTGCCAGCAGTTTGCCAGGCGCGCGGGAGCAGTACTTC. Supplemented by reference TRBV28 and TRBJ2-7, the full variable domain reads DVKVTQSSRYLVKRTGEKVFLECVQDMDHENMFWYRQDPGLGLRLIYFSYDVKMKEKGDIPEGYSVSREKKERFSLILESASTNQTSMYLCASSLPGAREQYFGPGTRLTVT.

This clonotype was recorded many times. The rearrangement joins TRBV20-1 to TRBJ2-7, with 8 bases aligning to TRBD2. V trimming: 5 bases; J trimming: 0 bases; junction bases outside the gene matches: 6. This CDR3 has 14 amino acids. Germline values: CDR1 DFQATT, CDR2 SNEGSKA (reference sequence). The CDR3 loop is CSAFRTSSSYEQYF. In DNA, the CDR3 is TGCAGTGCTTTCAGGACTAGCTCCTCCTACGAGCAGTACTTC.

At least ten counts were recorded for this clonotype. V usage is TRBV11-1 and J usage is TRBJ2-5, with 7 bases matching TRBD2. Germline V lookup: CDR1 SGHAT, CDR2 FQDESV (reference sequence). Germline trimming cut 5 bases from V and 6 bases from J; bases unmatched to any gene: 18. The CDR3 extends over 17 amino acids. This chain's CDR3 is CASSLEQGGIGGKTQYF. The CDR3 DNA follows: TGTGCCAGCAGCCTAGAGCAGGGAGGGATTGGAGGGAAGACCCAGTACTTC.